These 12 T cell receptor beta chains came from one sample sequenced in a study of read filtering for tumor transcriptome and immune sequencing. The library was built from 400 ng RNA with molecular barcoded adaptors for alpha/delta and beta/gamma chains. A single record per CDR3 protein comes from TCRdb applying MiXCR to the reads. The table shows 50,000 to 65,000 distinct CDR3 sequences, with nearly 20% occurring only once. What was sequenced was a population of CD138-negative cells sorted from bone marrow. These receptors all come from a donor at least 40 years old with multiple myeloma.

This clonotype was detected a few times. The rearrangement uses TRBV6-5 and TRBJ1-3; TRBD1 agrees at 7 bases. V lost 8 bases to trimming and J lost 0 bases; unmatched junction nucleotides: 4. The germline gives CDR1 MNHEY, CDR2 SVGAGI. The CDR3 runs to 14 residues. The CDR3 spells CASGRQGSGNTIYF. For the CDR3, the DNA is TGTGCCAGCGGGAGACAGGGCTCTGGAAACACCATATATTTT.

For this clonotype: One end of the junction is discordant with germline, which a read error may explain. V gene TRBV7-6 combines with J gene TRBJ1-1; the D gene is possibly TRBD1 (5 bases). The germline V gene encodes CDR1 SGHVS and CDR2 FNYEAQ. CDR3 length equals 12 residues. The CDR3 DNA is TGTGCCGGCAGCCGAGCTCAGGGTGAGGCTTTCTTT. Protein: CAGSRAQGEAFF.

This clonotype appeared many times. This chain uses TRBV7-9 with TRBJ2-2; D may be TRBD1 or TRBD2 (5 bases each). The CDR3 extends over 16 amino acids. CDR1 and CDR2 (germline): SEHNR, FQNEAQ (reference sequence). Trimming removed 5 bases from V and 1 base from J, with 14 bases in between. CDR3 DNA: TGTGCCAGCAGCGGATCCGGGACGGTGAACACCGGGGAGCTGTTTTTT. Protein sequence: CASSGSGTVNTGELFF.

The gene calls are TRBV12-3 or TRBV12-4 and TRBJ1-3, with D uncertain. There are 12 residues in the CDR3. V lost 7 bases and J 0 bases, leaving 4 bases between the germline ends. CDR3 sequence reads: CASTFSGNTIYF. CDR3 sequence (DNA): TGTGCCAGCACCTTCTCTGGAAACACCATATATTTT.

This clonotype has at least ten counts. The J gene is TRBJ2-2, the V gene TRBV5-1; no clear D gene. V lost 1 base, J lost 3 bases, and 7 bases lay in between. Germline lookup yields CDR1 SGHRS and CDR2 YFSETQ. The CDR3 runs 14 residues. The CDR3 nucleotides read TGCGCCAGCAGCTTGCTTGGTTACACCGGGGAGCTGTTTTTT. This translates into CASSLLGYTGELFF.

To note about this clonotype: A much larger clone differs by one base, so this may be a read error. The rearrangement uses TRBV28 and TRBJ2-1; TRBD2 aligns across 10 bases. The germline V gene has CDR1 MDHEN and CDR2 SYDVKM. This CDR3 has 15 amino acids. The CDR3 bases are TGTGCCTGCAGTTTAGCTAGCGGGAGTTTCAATGAGCAGTTCTTC. This encodes CACSLASGSFNEQFF. Looking up the rest from reference TRBV28 and TRBJ2-1 gives the full variable domain: DVKVTQSSRYLVKRTGEKVFLECVQDMDHENMFWYRQDPGLGLRLIYFSYDVKMKEKGDIPEGYSVSREKKERFSLILESASTNQTSMYLCACSLASGSFNEQFFGPGTRLTVL.

V is TRBV28 and J is TRBJ1-1; TRBD1 aligns across 10 bases. CDR3 length: 14 residues. V was clipped by 4 bases and J by 3 bases; unmatched bases: 2. Germline-derived CDR1 and CDR2 are MDHEN and SYDVKM. CDR3 nucleotides: TGTGCCAGCAGTTCGGGGACAGGGGACACTGAAGCTTTCTTT. Its protein product is CASSSGTGDTEAFF.

Many counts were recorded for this clonotype. The CDR3 sequence is CSAAGLSTGELFF. For the CDR3, the DNA is TGCAGTGCTGCGGGGCTATCCACCGGGGAGCTGTTTTTT. V gene TRBV20-1 combines with J gene TRBJ2-2; weak D call: TRBD2 (6 bases). Between the trimmed V and J ends, which lost 5 bases and 4 bases, there was a span of 11 bases. Looked up from germline, CDR1 is DFQATT and CDR2 is SNEGSKA (reference sequence). CDR3 size: 13 residues.

This clonotype was found many times. This rearrangement joins TRBV20-1 to TRBJ2-2, with 8 nucleotides matching TRBD1. The CDR3 spans 14 residues. Germline-derived CDR1 and CDR2 are DFQATT and SNEGSKA (reference sequence). The ends lost 4 bases at V and 2 bases at J; junction bases unmatched: 3. The CDR3, as DNA: TGCAGTGCTACTGGACAGGGAAACACCGGGGAGCTGTTTTTT. Translating gives CSATGQGNTGELFF.

This clonotype is categorized as medium-sized. The chain combines TRBV28 with TRBJ2-1; tentative D call: TRBD2 (5 bases). CDR1 MDHEN and CDR2 SYDVKM come from the germline V gene. Trimming removed 3 bases from V and 0 bases from J, with 24 bases in between. The CDR3 contains 20 residues. The chain's CDR3 is CASSFTSKSGRISSYNEQFF. The CDR3 DNA reads as TGTGCCAGCAGTTTCACCTCTAAGAGCGGAAGAATTAGCTCCTACAATGAGCAGTTCTTC.

This clonotype was observed at least ten times. The rearrangement links TRBV5-1 to TRBJ1-4, with 11 bases aligning to TRBD1. Germline trimming cut 5 bases from V and 3 bases from J; bases unmatched to any gene: 3. The CDR3 covers 15 residues. Germline V gene data show CDR1 as SGHRS and CDR2 as YFSETQ. This CDR3 is CASSKGQGANEKLFF. For the CDR3, the DNA is TGCGCCAGCAGTAAGGGACAGGGGGCTAATGAAAAACTGTTTTTT.

This clonotype occurred many times. The chain carries TRBV21-1 and TRBJ2-7. TRBV21-1 corresponds to a pseudogene. This CDR3 is 12 amino acids long. The DNA for the CDR3 is TGTGCCAGCAGCCCTGACCACCACGAGCAGTACTTC. Encoded protein: CASSPDHHEQYF.